Below are 16 T cell receptor beta chains sequenced from a single sample in a study of CD8+ T cells in alopecia areata. Extraction and reverse transcription of RNA yielded cDNA as the sequencing template. Sequenced by immunoSEQ multiplex PCR; TCRdb stores in-frame clones only, minus some. The data show 200,000 to 250,000 clones, under 40% seen once. Specified treatment: oral pan-JAK inhibitor, 5-10 mg twice daily. Sequencing used CD4+ T cells sorted from blood, obtained around week 31, from a patient treated with tofacitinib. The receptors derive from a human donor with alopecia areata.

Many counts were recorded for this clone. The rearrangement uses TRBV7-8 and TRBJ1-4; D unresolved. CDR3 size: 15 residues. Trimming removed 5 bases from V and 1 base from J, with 11 bases in between. Germline CDR1 and CDR2: SGHVS and FQNEAQ. Here the CDR3 DNA reads TGTGCCAGCAGCCTAGAGTGGGGAACTAATGAAAAACTGTTTTTT. This translates into CASSLEWGTNEKLFF.

The chain links TRBV6-5 to TRBJ1-1; possible D gene TRBD1, 5 bases. CDR1 is MNHEY, CDR2 SVGAGI, per germline. The CDR3 covers 14 residues. Trimming shortened V by 4 bases and J by 1 base, and 10 bases separated the two germline ends. Written as DNA, the CDR3 is TGTGCCAGCAGTTCAGGGAAGGGGAACACTGAAGCTTTCTTT. Translating it yields CASSSGKGNTEAFF.

Comment on this clone: Different DNA sequences within this sample yield the same CDR3. The V gene is TRBV9, the J gene TRBJ1-2; no reliable D call. Germline V lookup: CDR1 SGDLS, CDR2 YYNGEE. Trimming left V 0 bases short and J 2 bases short, with 8 bases between. This CDR3 is 14 amino acids long. For the CDR3, the DNA is TGTGCCAGCAGCGTAGGTGGCCGCAACTATGGCTACACCTTC. Its protein is CASSVGGRNYGYTF.

The chain combines TRBV4-2 with TRBJ1-4; D is possibly TRBD1 (5 bases). The CDR3 contains 14 residues. Germline CDR1 LGHNA, CDR2 YNFKEQ. V lost 3 bases, J lost 8 bases, and 13 bases lay in between. The chain's CDR3 is CASSHGHGEEKLFF. CDR3 in DNA: TGTGCCAGCAGCCACGGACACGGGGAAGAAAAACTGTTTTTT.

In this sample, this clone turned up a few times. The gene calls are TRBV25-1 and TRBJ2-3; D ambiguous. The CDR3 is 15 residues long. Trimming took off 2 bases at V and 2 bases at J, with 11 bases between the two ends. Germline values: CDR1 MGHDK, CDR2 SYGVNS. The CDR3 DNA sequence: TGTGCCAGCAGTGAACATGGCGGAATCACAGATACGCAGTATTTT. Translating gives CASSEHGGITDTQYF.

This clone has just a few counts. In nucleotides, the CDR3 is TGTGCCAGCAGCTCGGACGGACAATTGAAGACCCAGTACTTC. This codes for CASSSDGQLKTQYF. The V call is TRBV14, the J call TRBJ2-5, with D maybe TRBD1 (5 bases). V gave up 5 bases and J gave up 6 bases, with 16 bases separating them. Germline loops: CDR1 SGHDN, CDR2 FVKESK. The length of the CDR3 is 14 residues.

This clone was observed a few times. This chain links TRBV18 with TRBJ2-5; 12 bases match TRBD2. This CDR3 is 16 amino acids long. The trim removed 3 bases at V and 4 bases at J, leaving 6 bases unmatched. Germline CDR1 is KGHSH and CDR2 is LQKENI. This chain's CDR3 is CASSPPGLAGSETQYF. The CDR3 DNA reads as TGTGCCAGCTCACCCCCCGGACTAGCGGGGTCAGAGACCCAGTACTTC.

This sequence joins TRBV11-2 and TRBJ2-1; the D gene is possibly TRBD2 (6 bases). The V end lost 4 bases, the J end lost 6 bases, and 10 bases lay between the germline ends. Germline V CDR1 and CDR2: SGHAT, FQNNGV. The CDR3 is 13 amino acids. The CDR3: CASSSRDFNEQFF. Here the CDR3 DNA reads TGTGCCAGCAGCTCCAGGGACTTCAATGAGCAGTTCTTC.

This chain connects TRBV6-6 to TRBJ2-7, with D perhaps assigned TRBD1 or TRBD2 (5 bases each). Germline CDR1 and CDR2: MNHNY and SVGAGI (reference sequence). Trimming shortened V by 1 base and J by 7 bases, and 11 bases separated the two germline ends. This CDR3 has 13 amino acids. In DNA form, the CDR3 reads TGTGCCAGCAGTTACTGGGGACCGGAGGAGCAGTACTTC. Its translation is CASSYWGPEEQYF.

This clone occurred a few times. V usage is TRBV7-9 and J usage is TRBJ1-1, with a possible D match to TRBD1 (5 bases). The V gene's germline CDR1 is SEHNR and CDR2 FQNEAQ (reference sequence). The CDR3 length is 13 residues. Trimming pared 5 bases from V and 5 bases from J, leaving 12 bases between. The CDR3 sequence is CASSLKEGTEAFF. Here the CDR3 DNA reads TGTGCCAGCAGCCTGAAGGAGGGGACTGAAGCTTTCTTT. Together with reference TRBV7-9 and TRBJ1-1, the CDR3 gives the full variable domain: DTGVSQNPRHKITKRGQNVTFRCDPISEHNRLYWYRQTLGQGPEFLTYFQNEAQLEKSRLLSDRFSAERPKGSFSTLEIQRTEQGDSAMYLCASSLKEGTEAFFGQGTRLTVV.

The rearrangement uses TRBV12-5 and TRBJ2-7, with no clear D. Germline CDR1 and CDR2: LGHNT and FRNRAP. The V end was cut by 1 base, the J end by 4 bases, with 14 bases between. This CDR3 spans 15 amino acids. The CDR3 DNA is TGTGCTAGTGGTTTGGCCCGCGGCACTCATTACGAGCAGTACTTC. Protein product: CASGLARGTHYEQYF.

The chain combines TRBV6-5 with TRBJ2-5; TRBD1 matches 9 bases. Losses at the gene ends were 5 bases for V and 3 bases for J; bases not matched to a gene: 4. CDR1 is MNHEY and CDR2 is SVGAGI in the germline V gene. This CDR3 is built from 14 residues. The CDR3 loop reads CASSRDRVKETQYF. The DNA for the CDR3 is TGTGCCAGCAGTCGGGACAGGGTTAAAGAGACCCAGTACTTC.

This clone was seen a handful of times. The V gene is TRBV6-1, the J gene TRBJ2-4, with D possibly matching TRBD2 (6 bases). Trimming removed 0 bases from V and 1 base from J, with 10 bases in between. This CDR3 has 16 amino acids. The germline gives CDR1 MNHNS, CDR2 SASEGT. The CDR3: CASSEATSLAKNIQYF. Written as DNA, the CDR3 is TGTGCCAGCAGTGAAGCCACTAGCTTGGCCAAAAACATTCAGTACTTC.

This chain uses TRBV5-1 with TRBJ2-4; D unresolved. Trimming left V 4 bases short and J 0 bases short, with 14 bases between. The germline gives CDR1 SGHRS, CDR2 YFSETQ. This CDR3 spans 16 amino acids. The CDR3 protein is CASSPNSHGAKNIQYF. Here the CDR3 DNA reads TGCGCCAGCAGCCCGAACTCACACGGAGCCAAAAACATTCAGTACTTC.

The rearrangement links TRBV28 to TRBJ1-2, with D maybe TRBD1 (6 bases). This CDR3 is built from 14 residues. The V gene lost 5 bases and the J gene lost 1 base, with 11 bases spanning the gap. CDR1 and CDR2 from the germline V gene are MDHEN and SYDVKM. CDR3: CASSLGTLNYGYTF. The CDR3 nucleotides are TGTGCCAGCAGTCTAGGGACACTTAACTATGGCTACACCTTC.

A remark on this clone: The sample has other DNA sequences that encode this CDR3 too. The chain uses TRBV30 and TRBJ2-5; no clear D. The germline V and J ends were trimmed by 2 bases and 2 bases, with 3 bases remaining between them. The germline V gene encodes CDR1 GTSNPN and CDR2 SVGIG (reference sequence). The CDR3 spans 11 residues. The CDR3: CAWSRQETQYF. The CDR3 nucleotides read TGTGCCTGGAGTAGGCAAGAGACCCAGTACTTC.